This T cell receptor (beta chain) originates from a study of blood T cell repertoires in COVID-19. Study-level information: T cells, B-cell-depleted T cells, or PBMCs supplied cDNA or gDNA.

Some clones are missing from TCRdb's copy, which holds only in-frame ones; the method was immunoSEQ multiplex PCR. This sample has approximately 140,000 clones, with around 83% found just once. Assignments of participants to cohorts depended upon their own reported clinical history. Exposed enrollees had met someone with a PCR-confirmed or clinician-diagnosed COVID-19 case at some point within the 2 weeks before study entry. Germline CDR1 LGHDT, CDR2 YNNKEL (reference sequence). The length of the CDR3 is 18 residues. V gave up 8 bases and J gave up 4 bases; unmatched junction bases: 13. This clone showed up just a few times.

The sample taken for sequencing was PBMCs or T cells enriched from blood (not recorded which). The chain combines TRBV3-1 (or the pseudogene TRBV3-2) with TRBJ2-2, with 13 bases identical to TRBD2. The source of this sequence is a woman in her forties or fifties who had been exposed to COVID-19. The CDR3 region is CASSNGLAGAVSTGELFF. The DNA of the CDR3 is TGTGCCAGCTCTAATGGACTAGCGGGAGCGGTTAGCACCGGGGAGCTGTTTTTT.